This is a list of T cell receptor beta chains from one sample in a study of T-cell memory formation after mild COVID-19. Each CDR3 protein is one row after TCRdb ran MiXCR on the 5' RACE reads. The table lists about 350,000 distinct CDR3 sequences, roughly 13% of them singletons. The source material was PBMCs or a T cell subset sorted from them (not recorded which). The receptors originated from a young man who had mild COVID-19 (a few samples of this study predate the infection). Cell type and time point are not known. The CDR3 runs from the conserved cysteine through the conserved F or W. The D gene is left open where the match is weak. Clone size appears in some rows only: once, few, many, or a class for an expanded clone.

clone_size: .; v_call: TRBV19; d_call: .; j_call: TRBJ1-1; cdr3_nt: TGTGCCAGTAGCCCATCGCTCTCGTCTAGGAACACTGAAGCTTTCTTT; cdr3_aa: CASSPSLSSRNTEAFF
clone_size: .; v_call: TRBV18; d_call: TRBD1; j_call: TRBJ2-3; cdr3_nt: TGTGCCAGCTCACCACTACCGGGACAGGGTGGAGATACGCAGTATTTT; cdr3_aa: CASSPLPGQGGDTQYF
clone_size: many; v_call: TRBV11-2; d_call: .; j_call: TRBJ2-7; cdr3_nt: TGTGCCAGCAGCTTCGAGTCGGGGCACTACGAGCAGTACTTC; cdr3_aa: CASSFESGHYEQYF
clone_size: few; v_call: TRBV18; d_call: .; j_call: TRBJ2-3; cdr3_nt: TGTGCCAGCTCACCATTAAGCGGAACCACAGATACGCAGTATTTT; cdr3_aa: CASSPLSGTTDTQYF
clone_size: .; v_call: TRBV7-6; d_call: .; j_call: TRBJ2-3; cdr3_nt: TGTGCCAGCAGCCCGACTTGGACAGACACAGATACGCAGTATTTT; cdr3_aa: CASSPTWTDTDTQYF
clone_size: .; v_call: TRBV9; d_call: TRBD2; j_call: TRBJ2-5; cdr3_nt: TGTGCCAGCAGCGTAATAGCGGGGCCGAAAGAGACCCAGTACTTC; cdr3_aa: CASSVIAGPKETQYF
clone_size: .; v_call: TRBV7-7; d_call: .; j_call: TRBJ2-2; cdr3_nt: TGTGCCAGCAGCCCCGACTACCTCACCGGGGAGCTGTTTTTT; cdr3_aa: CASSPDYLTGELFF
clone_size: .; v_call: TRBV28; d_call: .; j_call: TRBJ2-5; cdr3_nt: TGTGCCAGCAGACGAGAAGAGACCCAGTACTTC; cdr3_aa: CASRREETQYF
clone_size: .; v_call: TRBV14; d_call: .; j_call: TRBJ2-1; cdr3_nt: TGTGCCAGCAGCCAAGATCTCCGAGGGGGGTTAGGGCAGTTCTTC; cdr3_aa: CASSQDLRGGLGQFF
clone_size: few; v_call: TRBV11-2; d_call: TRBD2; j_call: TRBJ2-3; cdr3_nt: TGTGCCAGCAGCTTAAAGCGGGGAAATGCGCAGTATTTT; cdr3_aa: CASSLKRGNAQYF
clone_size: .; v_call: TRBV7-9; d_call: .; j_call: TRBJ2-5; cdr3_nt: TGTGCCAGCAGCTTATTAAGCGGACAAGAGACCCAGTACTTC; cdr3_aa: CASSLLSGQETQYF
clone_size: few; v_call: TRBV9; d_call: .; j_call: TRBJ1-1; cdr3_nt: TGTGCCAGCAGCGGTGGTCCTTGGGGCACTGAAGCTTTCTTT; cdr3_aa: CASSGGPWGTEAFF
clone_size: many; v_call: TRBV7-2; d_call: .; j_call: TRBJ2-2; cdr3_nt: TGTGCCAGCAGCTTAGCCGGGGACGGGGAGCTGTTTTTT; cdr3_aa: CASSLAGDGELFF
clone_size: .; v_call: TRBV19; d_call: TRBD1; j_call: TRBJ1-1; cdr3_nt: TGTGCCAGTAGCCGGACAGGCACAGTTCCGACTGAAGCTTTCTTT; cdr3_aa: CASSRTGTVPTEAFF
clone_size: few; v_call: TRBV9; d_call: .; j_call: TRBJ1-1; cdr3_nt: TGTGCCAGCAGCGTCGGGCAATGGAGCACTGAAGCTTTCTTT; cdr3_aa: CASSVGQWSTEAFF
clone_size: .; v_call: TRBV5-1; d_call: .; j_call: TRBJ2-3; cdr3_nt: TGCGCCAGCAGCTTGGAAACGGGCGGTACGCAGTATTTT; cdr3_aa: CASSLETGGTQYF
clone_size: .; v_call: TRBV7-3; d_call: .; j_call: TRBJ1-1; cdr3_nt: TGTGCCAGCAGCTTAGGAGGAGCGGGGTCTGAAGCTTTCTTT; cdr3_aa: CASSLGGAGSEAFF
clone_size: few; v_call: TRBV7-2; d_call: TRBD2; j_call: TRBJ2-7; cdr3_nt: TGTGCCAGCAGCTTTCGACTAGCGGGGTTCGAGCAGTACTTC; cdr3_aa: CASSFRLAGFEQYF
clone_size: .; v_call: TRBV6-6; d_call: TRBD2; j_call: TRBJ2-1; cdr3_nt: TGTGCCAGCAGTTACCCTACGGGGGGGTTGGATGAGCAGTTCTTC; cdr3_aa: CASSYPTGGLDEQFF
clone_size: few; v_call: TRBV5-5; d_call: TRBD1; j_call: TRBJ2-1; cdr3_nt: TGTGCCAGCAGCGGACCGGGACAGAGCTCCTACAATGAGCAGTTCTTC; cdr3_aa: CASSGPGQSSYNEQFF
clone_size: few; v_call: TRBV4-1; d_call: TRBD1; j_call: TRBJ2-7; cdr3_nt: TGCGCCAGCAGCCAAGTCCAGGGGGCGATCTACGAGCAGTACTTC; cdr3_aa: CASSQVQGAIYEQYF
clone_size: .; v_call: TRBV15; d_call: .; j_call: TRBJ2-7; cdr3_nt: TGTGCCACCAGAAGAGACGGGGTCCACGAGCAGTACTTC; cdr3_aa: CATRRDGVHEQYF
clone_size: few; v_call: TRBV28; d_call: .; j_call: TRBJ2-3; cdr3_nt: TGTGCCAGCAGTTTAGACAGGCTTCTTCGTTCTAGCACAGATACGCAGTATTTT; cdr3_aa: CASSLDRLLRSSTDTQYF
clone_size: .; v_call: TRBV12-3/TRBV12-4; d_call: .; j_call: TRBJ2-3; cdr3_nt: TGTGCCAGCAGTTTCCGCTGGGCAGCTTCAGATACGCAGTATTTT; cdr3_aa: CASSFRWAASDTQYF
clone_size: .; v_call: TRBV3-1; d_call: .; j_call: TRBJ1-6; cdr3_nt: TGTGCCAGCAGCGCCCAGGAGGGGGGAAATTCACCCCTCCACTTT; cdr3_aa: CASSAQEGGNSPLHF
clone_size: few; v_call: TRBV2; d_call: .; j_call: TRBJ1-1; cdr3_nt: TGTGCCAGCACTGGAGAGTACACTGAAGCTTTCTTT; cdr3_aa: CASTGEYTEAFF
clone_size: few; v_call: TRBV7-2; d_call: .; j_call: TRBJ2-6; cdr3_nt: TGTGCCAGCAGCTTAGGAGGGGACTCTGGGGCCAACGTCCTGACTTTC; cdr3_aa: CASSLGGDSGANVLTF
clone_size: .; v_call: TRBV7-2; d_call: .; j_call: TRBJ1-5; cdr3_nt: TGTGCCAGCAGCTGGGTGACAAGTCATAGCAATCAGCCCCAGCATTTT; cdr3_aa: CASSWVTSHSNQPQHF
clone_size: .; v_call: TRBV7-6; d_call: .; j_call: TRBJ1-4; cdr3_nt: TGTGCCAGCAGCCAGGCGGGCTCGGGTAATGAAAAACTGTTTTTT; cdr3_aa: CASSQAGSGNEKLFF
clone_size: .; v_call: TRBV7-2; d_call: .; j_call: TRBJ1-5; cdr3_nt: TGTGCCAGCAGCTTCACCCAAGATCAGCCCCAGCATTTT; cdr3_aa: CASSFTQDQPQHF
clone_size: few; v_call: TRBV28; d_call: TRBD1; j_call: TRBJ1-2; cdr3_nt: TGTGCCAACAGGGGGGAAGGCGGCTACACCTTC; cdr3_aa: CANRGEGGYTF
clone_size: few; v_call: TRBV5-6; d_call: .; j_call: TRBJ2-3; cdr3_nt: TGTGCCAGCAGCTTCGGAGTACGGGCCGATACGCAGTATTTT; cdr3_aa: CASSFGVRADTQYF
clone_size: .; v_call: TRBV10-3; d_call: TRBD2; j_call: TRBJ2-3; cdr3_nt: TGTGCCATCAGTGAGGGCCTAGCGGAGAGCACAGATACGCAGTATTTT; cdr3_aa: CAISEGLAESTDTQYF
clone_size: .; v_call: TRBV5-6; d_call: .; j_call: TRBJ1-1; cdr3_nt: TGTGCCAGCAGCCCTAAGGGACGGATTAACACTGAAGCTTTCTTT; cdr3_aa: CASSPKGRINTEAFF
clone_size: few; v_call: TRBV3-1; d_call: TRBD2; j_call: TRBJ2-7; cdr3_nt: TGTGCCAGCAGCCCCAGACCCCGGGGGGGTTACGAGCAGTACTTC; cdr3_aa: CASSPRPRGGYEQYF
clone_size: .; v_call: TRBV7-9; d_call: .; j_call: TRBJ2-2; cdr3_nt: TGTGCCAGCGAGGAGCTGTTTTTT; cdr3_aa: CASEELFF
clone_size: .; v_call: TRBV21-1; d_call: .; j_call: TRBJ2-7; cdr3_nt: TGTGCCAGCTGCCGGGCCGCCTACGAGCAGTACTTC; cdr3_aa: CASCRAAYEQYF
clone_size: .; v_call: TRBV7-2; d_call: TRBD1; j_call: TRBJ1-2; cdr3_nt: TGTGCCAGCAGCTTAAGGGACAGAAACTATGGCTACACCTTC; cdr3_aa: CASSLRDRNYGYTF
clone_size: few; v_call: TRBV28; d_call: .; j_call: TRBJ2-1; cdr3_nt: TGTGCCAGCAGTATTCAGGGGCGCGCCTACAATGAGCAGTTCTTC; cdr3_aa: CASSIQGRAYNEQFF
clone_size: many; v_call: TRBV4-3; d_call: .; j_call: TRBJ2-3; cdr3_nt: TGCGCCAGCAGAAACGGGCGCGGCGGCACAGATACGCAGTATTTT; cdr3_aa: CASRNGRGGTDTQYF
clone_size: .; v_call: TRBV6-2/TRBV6-3; d_call: .; j_call: TRBJ1-6; cdr3_nt: TGTGCCAGCAGTTACGGGGAAAATTCACCCCTCCACTTT; cdr3_aa: CASSYGENSPLHF
clone_size: few; v_call: TRBV11-1; d_call: .; j_call: TRBJ2-5; cdr3_nt: TGTGCCAGCAGCTTTTGGGGGATGGAGACCCAGTACTTC; cdr3_aa: CASSFWGMETQYF
clone_size: few; v_call: TRBV7-6; d_call: .; j_call: TRBJ2-5; cdr3_nt: TGTGCCAGCAGCCTAACGCTGGGATGGCAGACCCAGTACTTC; cdr3_aa: CASSLTLGWQTQYF
clone_size: many; v_call: TRBV7-9; d_call: .; j_call: TRBJ2-6; cdr3_nt: TGTGCCAGCGCAGACAGCTCTGGGGCCAACGTCCTGACTTTC; cdr3_aa: CASADSSGANVLTF
clone_size: .; v_call: TRBV20-1; d_call: TRBD1; j_call: TRBJ1-5; cdr3_nt: TGCAGTGCTAGACCTCAGGGGGCGGGTCAGCCCCAGCATTTT; cdr3_aa: CSARPQGAGQPQHF
clone_size: many; v_call: TRBV7-3; d_call: TRBD2; j_call: TRBJ2-1; cdr3_nt: TGTGCCAGCAGCACGGGGGGCTCCTACAATGAGCAGTTCTTC; cdr3_aa: CASSTGGSYNEQFF
clone_size: few; v_call: TRBV7-2; d_call: .; j_call: TRBJ2-5; cdr3_nt: TGTGCCAGCAGCTCATACGGGGGAATACAAGAGACCCAGTACTTC; cdr3_aa: CASSSYGGIQETQYF
clone_size: .; v_call: TRBV18; d_call: .; j_call: TRBJ1-5; cdr3_nt: TGTGCCAGCTCACCTTCGTCTCAGCCCCAGCATTTT; cdr3_aa: CASSPSSQPQHF
clone_size: .; v_call: TRBV5-1; d_call: .; j_call: TRBJ1-2; cdr3_nt: TGCGCCAGCAGCTTGGATGGGGGCTTCTATGGCTACACCTTC; cdr3_aa: CASSLDGGFYGYTF
clone_size: many; v_call: TRBV5-1; d_call: TRBD1; j_call: TRBJ2-5; cdr3_nt: TGCGCCAGCACTAACCCGGGACAGCAAGAGACCCAGTACTTC; cdr3_aa: CASTNPGQQETQYF
clone_size: .; v_call: TRBV6-5; d_call: .; j_call: TRBJ1-2; cdr3_nt: TGTGCCAGCAGTGCCACAGGGTATGGTGATAGCTATGGCTACACCTTC; cdr3_aa: CASSATGYGDSYGYTF
clone_size: few; v_call: TRBV10-3; d_call: .; j_call: TRBJ2-2; cdr3_nt: TGTGCCGGCCGGGACTCCGGGGAGCTGTTTTTT; cdr3_aa: CAGRDSGELFF
clone_size: .; v_call: TRBV12-3/TRBV12-4; d_call: TRBD1; j_call: TRBJ2-2; cdr3_nt: TGTGCCAGCAGCCCACAGACAGGGGGCAACACCGGGGAGCTGTTTTTT; cdr3_aa: CASSPQTGGNTGELFF
clone_size: .; v_call: TRBV11-2; d_call: TRBD2; j_call: TRBJ2-5; cdr3_nt: TGTGCCAGCAGCCCCTATCCGGGGTCCAGCGGGGGGGCCAAGGAGACCCAGTACTTC; cdr3_aa: CASSPYPGSSGGAKETQYF
clone_size: .; v_call: TRBV5-1; d_call: TRBD1; j_call: TRBJ1-1; cdr3_nt: TGCGCCAGCAGACCCGGGACAGTCATCCGTTTGAACACTGAAGCTTTCTTT; cdr3_aa: CASRPGTVIRLNTEAFF
clone_size: many; v_call: TRBV7-8; d_call: .; j_call: TRBJ2-3; cdr3_nt: TGTGCCAGCAGCAGCAGGACCACAGATACGCAGTATTTT; cdr3_aa: CASSSRTTDTQYF
clone_size: .; v_call: TRBV27; d_call: .; j_call: TRBJ1-5; cdr3_nt: TGTGCCAGCAGTCCCCGACGAGGGGCGGTGGCTCAGCCCCAGCATTTT; cdr3_aa: CASSPRRGAVAQPQHF